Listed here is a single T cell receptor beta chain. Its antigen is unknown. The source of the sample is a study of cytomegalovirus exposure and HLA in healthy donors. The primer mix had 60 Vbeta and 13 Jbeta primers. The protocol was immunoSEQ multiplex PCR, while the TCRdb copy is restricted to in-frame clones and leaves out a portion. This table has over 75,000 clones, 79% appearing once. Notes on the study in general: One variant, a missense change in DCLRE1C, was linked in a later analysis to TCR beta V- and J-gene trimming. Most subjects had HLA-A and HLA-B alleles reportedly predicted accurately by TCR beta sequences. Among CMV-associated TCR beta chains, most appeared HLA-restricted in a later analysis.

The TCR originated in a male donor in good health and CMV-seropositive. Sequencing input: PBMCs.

For the CDR3, the DNA is TGTGCCAGCAGCTTAGCGCACAGGGAAATAATCGGGGAGCTGTTTTTT. Encoded protein: CASSLAHREIIGELFF. V and J are TRBV7-6 and TRBJ2-2; TRBD1 is a possible D gene (6 bases). The V gene's germline CDR1 is SGHVS and CDR2 FNYEAQ. V was cut by 0 bases and J by 7 bases, with 15 bases left in between. The CDR3 is 16 residues long.